This TCR beta chain was sequenced during a study of identifying expanded T cells in peripheral blood. V gave up 6 bases and J gave up 4 bases; unmatched junction bases: 9. This CDR3 is built from 15 residues. Per the germline V gene, CDR1 is ENHRY and CDR2 is SYGVKD. Using immunoSEQ multiplex PCR, the repertoire was profiled, and TCRdb retains in-frame clones only, with some absent. Of 75,000 to 90,000 clones listed, 80% to 90% were seen once; the top ten hold 7.3%. The V and J genes are TRBV10-3 and TRBJ2-5; 9 positions agree with TRBD1. The specimen was blood. The clonotype comes from a person aged 18 to 75 in good health. Here the CDR3 reads CAISEGGQGIETQYF. CDR3 DNA sequence: TGTGCCATCAGCGAAGGGGGACAGGGCATAGAGACCCAGTACTTC.